A single sample gave rise to the 32 T cell receptor beta chains below, sequenced in a study of blood T cell repertoires in COVID-19 (dated by TCRdb to about 2020). The library was prepared using the immunoSEQ multiplex PCR assay. TCRdb retrieved this table from immuneACCESS and kept in-frame rearrangements only. Not all clones are present; in checked studies, unresolved V genes account for under half, and no reason is known for the remainder. The sample records tens of thousands of clones, 90% of which are singletons. Roughly 1% of the sample is held by the ten biggest clonotypes. Sequencing used peripheral blood. Receptors were obtained from a woman aged 45-59 years in a cohort sampled during active COVID-19.

The chain combines TRBV28 with TRBJ1-6, with 10 nucleotides matching TRBD1. From germline, CDR1 is MDHEN and CDR2 SYDVKM. This CDR3 is built from 14 residues. With 7 bases clipped from V and 9 bases from J, the junction kept 6 bases outside the gene matches. CDR3 in amino acids: CASNPGQGSSPLHF. DNA for the CDR3: TGTGCCAGCAACCCGGGACAGGGGAGTTCACCCCTCCACTTT.

The V gene is TRBV7-9, the J gene TRBJ2-7; D perhaps matches TRBD1 (6 bases). Deletions cut 4 bases from V and 2 bases from J, with 15 bases between. The CDR3 sequence is 15 residues long. The germline gives CDR1 SEHNR, CDR2 FQNEAQ (reference sequence). The CDR3 DNA is TGTGCCAGCAGCTCCTTTGACAGGAACCCCTACGAGCAGTACTTC. Translating gives CASSSFDRNPYEQYF.

V usage is TRBV5-6 and J usage is TRBJ2-7, with a tentative D call TRBD1 (5 bases). Between the trimmed V and J ends, which lost 2 bases and 0 bases, there was a span of 9 bases. The CDR3 covers 14 residues. CDR1 SGHDT and CDR2 YYEEEE come from the germline V gene. The chain's CDR3 is CASSFNRHSYEQYF. The CDR3 DNA reads as TGTGCCAGCAGCTTCAACAGGCACTCCTACGAGCAGTACTTC. Complete variable domain (other parts from reference TRBV5-6 and TRBJ2-7): DAGVTQSPTHLIKTRGQQVTLRCSPKSGHDTVSWYQQALGQGPQFIFQYYEEEERQRGNFPDRFSGHQFPNYSSELNVNALLLGDSALYLCASSFNRHSYEQYFGPGTRLTVT.

This clone was recorded a few times. The chain carries TRBV6-5 and TRBJ2-7; D not certain. CDR3 size: 15 residues. The V gene's germline CDR1 is MNHEY and CDR2 SVGAGI. Trimming stripped 6 bases from V and 0 bases from J, with 15 bases between. CDR3 coding DNA: TGTGCCAGCAGGCACCCGCCTAAGAGCTCCTACGAGCAGTACTTC. Encoded protein: CASRHPPKSSYEQYF.

The rearrangement uses TRBV6-6 and TRBJ1-2; 8 nucleotides agree with TRBD1. The length of the CDR3 is 15 residues. CDR1 and CDR2 from the germline V gene are MNHNY and SVGAGI (reference sequence). V lost 2 bases and J lost 3; bases outside the gene matches: 5. CDR3 amino acids: CASSYGDRLYYGYTF. The CDR3 DNA follows: TGTGCCAGCAGTTACGGGGACAGGTTATACTATGGCTACACCTTC.

The chain uses TRBV5-4 and TRBJ2-1; D possibly corresponds to TRBD1 (6 bases). The V end lost 4 bases, the J end lost 4 bases, and 12 bases lay between the germline ends. The CDR3 sequence is 14 residues long. Per the germline V gene, CDR1 is SGHNT and CDR2 is YYREEE (reference sequence). CDR3 amino acids: CASSPRGLYNEQFF. The CDR3, as DNA: TGTGCCAGCAGCCCCAGGGGCTTGTACAATGAGCAGTTCTTC.

This clone was seen once. This sequence joins TRBV6-5 and TRBJ1-2; D not certain. The CDR3 runs 13 residues. Germline V gene lookup returns CDR1 MNHEY and CDR2 SVGAGI. The V gene lost 2 bases and the J gene lost 1 base, with 5 bases spanning the gap. The CDR3, as DNA: TGTGCCAGCAGTTACGACAATAACTATGGCTACACCTTC. Encoded protein: CASSYDNNYGYTF.

The rearrangement links TRBV27 to TRBJ2-3, with 7 bases lining up with TRBD1. The CDR3 runs to 17 residues. The trim removed 3 bases at V and 2 bases at J, leaving 11 bases unmatched. Germline CDR1 and CDR2: MNHEY and SMNVEV (reference sequence). CDR3 in DNA: TGTGCCAGCAGTTTCCTTGGCAGGGGGTCCACCACAGATACGCAGTATTTT. Its translation: CASSFLGRGSTTDTQYF.

This clone showed up just a few times. The final CDR3 position lacks the conserved phenylalanine or tryptophan, pointing to a likely read error. It is unclear where the CDR3 begins or ends on the DNA, so no DNA is shown, and the CDR3 is as TCRdb lists it. J is TRBJ1-5 and V is TRBV10-3. CDR1 ENHRY and CDR2 SYGVKD come from the germline V gene. Ends included, the CDR3 has 14 residues. CDR3 residues: CAISARRARSTCPL.

J is TRBJ2-6 and V is TRBV11-2; 11 bases are a match to TRBD2. This CDR3 contains 16 residues. CDR1 is SGHAT, CDR2 FQNNGV, per germline. With 10 bases clipped from V and 1 base from J, the junction kept 6 bases outside the gene matches. The CDR3 DNA is TGTGCCACCTCTAGCGGGAGGACGTCTGGGGCCAACGTCCTGACTTTC. Amino acids: CATSSGRTSGANVLTF.

The chain uses TRBV28 and TRBJ1-6; TRBD1 is a possible D gene (5 bases). This CDR3 is 12 amino acids long. Germline CDR1 MDHEN, CDR2 SYDVKM. V shed 6 bases and J shed 8 bases, with 8 bases lying between them. This CDR3 is CASSPGDSPLHF. The CDR3 region has the DNA TGTGCCAGCAGCCCGGGGGATTCACCCCTCCACTTT.

V usage is TRBV11-2 and J usage is TRBJ1-2, with 7 bases identical to TRBD1. The V gene end was trimmed by 4 bases and the J gene end by 2 bases; junction bases not matched to a gene: 13. The CDR3 covers 17 residues. The germline V gene has CDR1 SGHAT and CDR2 FQNNGV. Here the CDR3 DNA reads TGTGCCAGCAGCTCCCTCGGAAGAGGGGGCGAGAACTATGGCTACACCTTC. Amino acids: CASSSLGRGGENYGYTF. Looking up the rest from reference TRBV11-2 and TRBJ1-2 gives the full variable domain: EAGVAQSPRYKIIEKRQSVAFWCNPISGHATLYWYQQILGQGPKLLIQFQNNGVVDDSQLPKDRFSAERLKGVDSTLKIQPAKLEDSAVYLCASSSLGRGGENYGYTFGSGTRLTVV.

In this sample, this clone turned up once. The chain has TRBV29-1 and TRBJ1-2; D is perhaps TRBD1 (5 bases). The CDR3 length is 11 residues. CDR1 is SQVTM, CDR2 ANQGSEA, per germline. With 2 bases removed from V and 10 bases from J, the gap between germline ends came to 11 bases. The CDR3 loop reads CSVEQGVVYTF. Here the CDR3 DNA reads TGCAGCGTTGAACAGGGTGTCGTCTACACCTTC.

The chain has TRBV5-6 and TRBJ1-3; no firm D call. V lost 0 bases and J lost 0, with 19 bases in between. There are 19 residues in the CDR3. CDR1 and CDR2 from the germline V gene are SGHDT and YYEEEE. Written as DNA, the CDR3 is TGTGCCAGCAGCTTGGCCTCTTCCTTCTGGCCTTTCTCTGGAAACACCATATATTTT. Its protein is CASSLASSFWPFSGNTIYF.

This clone was recorded once. The chain employs TRBV6-6 and TRBJ1-2; D may be TRBD1 (6 bases). The CDR3 runs 15 residues. Germline assignment: CDR1 MNHNY and CDR2 SVGAGI (reference sequence). V lost 7 bases, J lost 0 bases, and 15 bases lay in between. Here the CDR3 reads CASTDSGAPNYGYTF. CDR3 nucleotide sequence: TGTGCCAGCACCGACTCAGGGGCGCCTAACTATGGCTACACCTTC.

The V gene is TRBV6-1, the J gene TRBJ2-3, with 7 bases that match TRBD2. The germline V gene has CDR1 MNHNS and CDR2 SASEGT. The V gene end was trimmed by 2 bases and the J gene end by 7 bases; junction bases not matched to a gene: 9. This CDR3 is 15 amino acids long. The CDR3 nucleotides read TGTGCCAGCAGTGAAAACGCCGTCGGGGGGAATACGCAGTATTTT. Translated, it gives CASSENAVGGNTQYF.

CDR3 bases: TGTGCCATCAGTGTAGACTCTGTAGATCAGCCCCAGCATTTT. Translation gives CAISVDSVDQPQHF. The J gene is TRBJ1-5, the V gene TRBV10-3, with D hard to call. The germline V gene has CDR1 ENHRY and CDR2 SYGVKD. This CDR3 has 14 residues. Between the trimmed V and J ends, which lost 4 bases and 5 bases, there was a span of 12 bases.

The rearrangement links TRBV15 to TRBJ2-4; possibly TRBD1 for D (5 bases). Germline loops: CDR1 LNHNV, CDR2 YYDKDF (reference sequence). This CDR3 is built from 19 residues. V lost 2 bases, J lost 3 bases, and 23 bases lay in between. The CDR3 region is CATSRQRGPGSQGKNIQYF. CDR3 sequence (DNA): TGTGCCACCAGCAGACAAAGGGGCCCAGGGTCCCAGGGCAAAAACATTCAGTACTTC.

The chain combines TRBV19 with TRBJ1-5; D may be TRBD1 (6 bases). Trimming pared 4 bases from V and 0 bases from J, leaving 13 bases between. Germline V gene lookup returns CDR1 LNHDA and CDR2 SQIVND (reference sequence). CDR3 size: 16 residues. CDR3 DNA: TGTGCCAGTAGTACTTCGGGACACTTTAGCAATCAGCCCCAGCATTTT. This codes for CASSTSGHFSNQPQHF.

The chain has TRBV14 and TRBJ2-1; 8 nucleotides agree with TRBD2. J was trimmed by 10 bases and V by 4 bases; bases with no gene match: 9. Germline V lookup: CDR1 SGHDN, CDR2 FVKESK. CDR3 size: 14 residues. The CDR3 is CASSLGFGRGEQFF. The CDR3 region has the DNA TGTGCCAGCAGCCTAGGCTTCGGGAGGGGGGAGCAGTTCTTC.

The V gene is TRBV3-1 (or the pseudogene TRBV3-2), the J gene TRBJ1-3, with D perhaps TRBD1 (6 bases). The length of the CDR3 is 17 residues. Looked up from germline, CDR1 is LGHDT and CDR2 is YNNKEL (reference sequence). Trimming pared 0 bases from V and 0 bases from J, leaving 12 bases between. The CDR3 loop reads CASSQDWDTNSGNTIYF. The CDR3 DNA sequence: TGTGCCAGCAGCCAAGATTGGGACACAAACTCTGGAAACACCATATATTTT.

This sequence joins TRBV27 and TRBJ1-5; D remains unclear. Germline loops: CDR1 MNHEY, CDR2 SMNVEV (reference sequence). CDR3 length: 15 residues. The V gene lost 5 bases and the J gene lost 0 bases, with 11 bases spanning the gap. The CDR3 region is CASSQSTGSNQPQHF. The CDR3 nucleotides read TGTGCCAGCAGTCAATCGACGGGTAGCAATCAGCCCCAGCATTTT.

CDR3 in DNA: TGTGCCAGCAGCTCCACGGGGGGAACTAATGAAAAACTGTTTTTT. This sequence encodes CASSSTGGTNEKLFF. The V and J genes are TRBV28 and TRBJ1-4; D is possibly TRBD1 (5 bases). Germline values: CDR1 MDHEN, CDR2 SYDVKM. V was shortened by 6 bases and J by 1 base, with 12 bases between the two germline ends. This CDR3 is built from 15 residues.

V and J are TRBV5-1 and TRBJ2-7, with 7 bases fitting TRBD1. The CDR3 is 14 amino acids. Germline trimming cut 4 bases from V and 5 bases from J; bases unmatched to any gene: 9. CDR1 and CDR2 (germline): SGHRS, YFSETQ. Written as DNA, the CDR3 is TGCGCCAGCAGCCCAAGCGGAAGGGGGCACGAGCAGTACTTC. Its protein is CASSPSGRGHEQYF.

The rearrangement uses TRBV3-1 (or the pseudogene TRBV3-2) and TRBJ2-2; D gene uncertain. There are 16 residues in the CDR3. V dropped 0 bases and J dropped 5 bases, with 13 bases sitting between them. Germline V gene lookup returns CDR1 LGHDT and CDR2 YNNKEL (reference sequence). DNA for the CDR3: TGTGCCAGCAGCCAAGAACGCGACTCGGTAACCGGGGAGCTGTTTTTT. Protein product: CASSQERDSVTGELFF.

The chain carries TRBV19 and TRBJ1-1; 8 bases match TRBD1. Germline values: CDR1 LNHDA, CDR2 SQIVND (reference sequence). V trimming: 7 bases; J trimming: 0 bases; junction bases outside the gene matches: 4. This CDR3 comprises 14 residues. CDR3 nucleotide sequence: TGTGCCAGTACACGGACAGGGATGAACACTGAAGCTTTCTTT. This sequence encodes CASTRTGMNTEAFF.

The chain recombines TRBV11-3 with TRBJ2-7; 10 nucleotides line up with TRBD1. Per the germline V gene, CDR1 is SGHNT and CDR2 is YENEEA. The trim removed 4 bases at V and 4 bases at J, leaving 1 base unmatched. The CDR3 spans 13 residues. The CDR3: CASSWGQGYEQYF. For the CDR3, the DNA is TGTGCCAGCAGCTGGGGACAGGGGTACGAGCAGTACTTC.

The chain is built from TRBV7-3 and TRBJ2-1; 10 bases match TRBD1. The CDR3 sequence is 14 residues long. The germline gives CDR1 SGHTA, CDR2 FQGTGA. V dropped 4 bases and J dropped 8; count of bases not matched to a gene: 5. The chain's CDR3 is CASSSGTGDHEQFF. CDR3 coding DNA: TGTGCCAGCAGCTCCGGGACAGGGGACCATGAGCAGTTCTTC. Complete variable domain (other parts from reference TRBV7-3 and TRBJ2-1): GAGVSQTPSNKVTEKGKYVELRCDPISGHTALYWYRQSLGQGPEFLIYFQGTGAADDSGLPNDRFFAVRPEGSVSTLKIQRTERGDSAVYLCASSSGTGDHEQFFGPGTRLTVL.

The chain is built from TRBV6-5 and TRBJ1-3, with D perhaps matching TRBD1 (5 bases). V dropped 6 bases and J dropped 2 bases, with 8 bases sitting between them. CDR3 length equals 13 residues. CDR1 and CDR2 (germline): MNHEY, SVGAGI. CDR3 residues: CASRRGAGNTIYF. DNA for the CDR3: TGTGCCAGCAGGCGGGGGGCTGGAAACACCATATATTTT.

The chain carries TRBV28 and TRBJ2-5; possibly TRBD1 for D (6 bases). Trimming took 4 bases from V and 3 from J, leaving 12 bases between them. The CDR3 has 14 residues. Germline CDR1 MDHEN, CDR2 SYDVKM. The CDR3 region has the DNA TGTGCCAGCAGTTCAGGGGCGTTTGAAGAGACCCAGTACTTC. It is translated as CASSSGAFEETQYF.

The V gene is TRBV7-9, the J gene TRBJ2-3, with unresolved D. Germline V lookup: CDR1 SEHNR, CDR2 FQNEAQ (reference sequence). V lost 4 bases, J lost 2 bases, and 10 bases lay in between. This CDR3 contains 14 residues. The CDR3 protein is CASSYGLSTDTQYF. For the CDR3, the DNA is TGTGCCAGCAGCTACGGTCTTTCCACAGATACGCAGTATTTT.

This clone was seen only once. This chain links TRBV29-1 with TRBJ2-5, with a tentative D call TRBD1 (6 bases). V lost 3 bases, J lost 0 bases, and 14 bases lay in between. The germline CDR1 and CDR2 sequences are SQVTM and ANQGSEA. The CDR3 runs to 15 residues. The CDR3 bases are TGCAGCGTTGAGTCTGCTCGGGACAACCAAGAGACCCAGTACTTC. Amino acid sequence: CSVESARDNQETQYF.